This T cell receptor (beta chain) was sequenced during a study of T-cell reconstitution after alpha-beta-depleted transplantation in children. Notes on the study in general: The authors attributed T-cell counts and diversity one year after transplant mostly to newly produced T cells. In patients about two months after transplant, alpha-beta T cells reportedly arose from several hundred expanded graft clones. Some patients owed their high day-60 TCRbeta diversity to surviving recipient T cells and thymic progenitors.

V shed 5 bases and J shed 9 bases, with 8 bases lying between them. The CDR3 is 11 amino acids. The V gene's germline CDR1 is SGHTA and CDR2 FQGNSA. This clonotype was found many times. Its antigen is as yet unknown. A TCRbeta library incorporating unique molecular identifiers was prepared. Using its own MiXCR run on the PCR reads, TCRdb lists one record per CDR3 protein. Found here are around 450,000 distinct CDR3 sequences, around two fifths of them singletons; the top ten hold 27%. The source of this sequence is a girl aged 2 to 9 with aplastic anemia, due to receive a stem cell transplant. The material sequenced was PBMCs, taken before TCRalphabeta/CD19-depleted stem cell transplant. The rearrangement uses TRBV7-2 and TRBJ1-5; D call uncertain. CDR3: CASSHLGPQHF. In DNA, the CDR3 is TGTGCCAGCAGCCACCTCGGGCCCCAGCATTTT. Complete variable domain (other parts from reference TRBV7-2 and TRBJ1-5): GAGVSQSPSNKVTEKGKDVELRCDPISGHTALYWYRQSLGQGLEFLIYFQGNSAPDKSGLPSDRFSAERTGGSVSTLTIQRTQQEDSAVYLCASSHLGPQHFGDGTRLSIL.